What follows is one T cell receptor (beta chain) and its context. Its matching antigen is unknown. This sample was included in a study of CD8 T cells in Susac syndrome. Findings of the study overall: The relatively small number of individuals in the TCR sequencing and HLA analysis was acknowledged by the study.

The authors sequenced TCR beta from blood CD8+ and CD4+ T cells. Purification of the CD8+ and CD4+ T cells relied on negative isolation, and TEMRA cells underwent FACS enrichment. Random hexamers were used to reverse transcribe the RNA input (roughly 0.5 to 1 ug). Amplification of TCR beta CDR3 spanned 54 Vbeta and 13 Jbeta via immunoSEQ multiplex PCR. Via MiXCR, TCRdb re-called the immunoSEQ multiplex PCR reads, giving one row per CDR3 protein. The sample contains about 250,000 distinct CDR3 sequences, over 85% of which appear only once. This CDR3 is 13 amino acids long. The V gene lost 2 bases and the J gene lost 2 bases, with 7 bases spanning the gap. From germline, CDR1 is MNHNS and CDR2 SASEGT.

This receptor was obtained from a human donor with multiple sclerosis. This sequence joins TRBV6-1 and TRBJ2-7; D may be TRBD1 (5 bases). The sample consisted of CD4+ T cells from PBMCs. Here the CDR3 DNA reads TGTGCCAGCAGTGAACCAGGGACCTACGAGCAGTACGTC. Translation gives CASSEPGTYEQYV.